Sequencing of this TCR beta chain was carried out in a study of regulatory T cells in long-lasting Graves disease. Time point described: persistent/refractory GD, antithyroid drugs over 5 years with positive TRAb. PBMCs were the source of the RNA used for TCR sequencing. Patients came through an endocrinology department, and that department was in Xi'an, China. Germline assignment: CDR1 MDHEN and CDR2 SYDVKM. The CDR3 length is 18 residues. V lost 6 bases and J lost 2; bases outside the gene matches: 9. Overall study results and limits: Persistent disease was characterized by preferential usage of TRBV28, TRBJ1-2 and TRBJ2-5.

In its sample, this clonotype was seen many times. Antigen unknown. CDR3-region Arm-PCR and iRepertoire HTBI primers produced the TCR beta libraries. TCRdb ran MiXCR on the multiplex PCR reads and lists one entry per CDR3 protein. The sample has 300,000 or so distinct CDR3 sequences; around a fifth are singletons. The rearrangement joins TRBV28 to TRBJ2-5; 16 positions match TRBD2. The specimen comprised peripheral blood mononuclear cells (PBMCs), sampled when the disease was refractory, from a patient treated with antithyroid drugs. This sequence was found in a female donor with Graves disease. CDR3 in DNA: TGTGCCAGCAGCCAGACGGGACTAGCGGGAGGGCCACAAGAGACCCAGTACTTC. It translates to CASSQTGLAGGPQETQYF.